What follows is one TCR beta chain and its context. Its antigen is as yet unknown. The V gene's germline CDR1 is LNHDA and CDR2 SQIVND (reference sequence). The CDR3 totals 14 residues. The ends were cut back, 3 bases at V and 1 base at J, with 9 bases in the middle. Random hexamers were used to reverse transcribe an amount of roughly 0.45 to 1 ug RNA. TCRdb re-called the immunoSEQ multiplex PCR reads with MiXCR, one entry per CDR3 protein. The sample has approximately 160,000 distinct CDR3 sequences, roughly 95% seen once. The sequenced target, TCR beta, came from blood CD8+ and CD4+ T cells. Negative isolation yielded the CD8+ and CD4+ T cells, while FACS enriched the TEMRA cells. The data were obtained in a study of CD8 T cells in Susac syndrome. Study-wide results and limits: The relatively small number of individuals in the TCR sequencing and HLA analysis was acknowledged by the study.

This clonotype was sampled from a human donor with Susac syndrome. The sequenced sample consisted of CD4+ T cells from PBMCs. V is TRBV19 and J is TRBJ1-1; the D gene is possibly TRBD1 (5 bases). CDR3 nucleotide sequence: TGTGCCAGTAGTATCGGCGACAGGAACACTGAAGCTTTCTTT. Protein sequence: CASSIGDRNTEAFF.